These 3 T cell receptor beta chains came from one sample sequenced in a study of blood T cell repertoires in COVID-19. The assay was immunoSEQ multiplex PCR, and TCRdb's table has in-frame clones only and misses some. The table shows about 480,000 clones, with about 85% occurring only once. The specimen was PBMCs or T cells enriched from blood (not recorded which). Source of these receptors: a woman in her sixties or seventies who had recovered from COVID-19.

V gene TRBV10-3 combines with J gene TRBJ1-1, with 7 positions matching TRBD1. J lost 4 bases, V lost 10 bases, and 15 bases had no gene match. The CDR3 has 15 residues. CDR1 and CDR2 (germline): ENHRY, SYGVKD. CDR3 amino acids: CATARAGGSFTEAFF. The CDR3, as DNA: TGTGCCACCGCGCGGGCAGGGGGAAGTTTCACTGAAGCTTTCTTT.

The table lists this clone with a few counts. J is TRBJ1-1 and V is TRBV2; 8 bases align to TRBD1. Germline CDR1 is SNHLY and CDR2 is FYNNEI. The CDR3 has 13 residues. Trimming cost V 8 bases and J 1 base; bases outside gene matches: 3. The CDR3 protein is CASAGTGNTEAFF. CDR3 bases: TGTGCCAGCGCGGGGACAGGGAACACTGAAGCTTTCTTT.

The V call is TRBV3-1 (or the pseudogene TRBV3-2), the J call TRBJ2-6; a weak D match, TRBD1 (5 bases). The germline V and J ends were trimmed by 4 bases and 0 bases, with 13 bases remaining between them. CDR1 LGHDT and CDR2 YNNKEL come from the germline V gene (reference sequence). The CDR3 covers 17 residues. This CDR3 is CASSPIWGFSGANVLTF. DNA of the CDR3: TGTGCCAGCAGCCCCATATGGGGCTTCTCTGGGGCCAACGTCCTGACTTTC.